These T cell receptor beta chains were read from a single sample in a study of beta chain features in type 1 diabetes. The table came from immunoSEQ multiplex PCR; TCRdb's copy has only in-frame clones and leaves some out. The sample includes about 140,000 clones, 9% to 10% of them seen just once. Sequenced material: central memory CD4+ T cells from blood. All receptors derive from a woman aged 40-49 years in good health. Each CDR3 is given with its conserved first and last residue. The order of the fields is clone size, D gene, V gene, J gene, CDR3 DNA, CDR3 protein. A D gene is named only where the DNA matches it firmly. Size values are once, few and many counts, or a class for expanded clones, and some rows have none.

clone size: -; D gene: TRBD1; V gene: TRBV5-5; J gene: TRBJ2-1; CDR3 DNA: TGTGCCAGCAGCTTGGGGGACAGGGGCGCCTACTCCTACAATGAGCAGTTCTTC; CDR3 protein: CASSLGDRGAYSYNEQFF
clone size: few; D gene: -; V gene: TRBV9; J gene: TRBJ1-4; CDR3 DNA: TGTGCCAGCAGCGTATCGTGGGGCTCCAAGGGGGAAAAACTGTTTTTT; CDR3 protein: CASSVSWGSKGEKLFF
clone size: -; D gene: TRBD1; V gene: TRBV6-5; J gene: TRBJ2-6; CDR3 DNA: TGTGCCTGCCTGACAGGGCTCCCTGGGGCCAACGTCCTGACTTTC; CDR3 protein: CACLTGLPGANVLTF
clone size: -; D gene: -; V gene: TRBV6-5; J gene: TRBJ1-2; CDR3 DNA: TGTGCCAGCAGGGACAGTCCTTCTAACTATGGCTACACCTTC; CDR3 protein: CASRDSPSNYGYTF
clone size: -; D gene: -; V gene: TRBV7-2; J gene: TRBJ1-2; CDR3 DNA: TGTGCCAGCAGCTTAGCCCGCAGACAGACGAATGGCTACACCTTC; CDR3 protein: CASSLARRQTNGYTF
clone size: few; D gene: -; V gene: TRBV5-5; J gene: TRBJ2-3; CDR3 DNA: TGTGCCAGCAGCTTGCCCAGAAGCACAGATACGCAGTATTTT; CDR3 protein: CASSLPRSTDTQYF
clone size: -; D gene: -; V gene: TRBV5-1; J gene: TRBJ1-5; CDR3 DNA: TGCGCCAGCAGCTTACAGGGTAGCAATCAGCCCCAGCATTTT; CDR3 protein: CASSLQGSNQPQHF
clone size: few; D gene: -; V gene: TRBV7-2; J gene: TRBJ1-1; CDR3 DNA: TGTGCCAGCAGCCCCCAGGGGAGACCTGAAGCTTTCTTT; CDR3 protein: CASSPQGRPEAFF
clone size: -; D gene: -; V gene: TRBV4-1; J gene: TRBJ2-7; CDR3 DNA: TGCGCCAGCAGCAAAGCTCCAGGGCTCTCCTACGAGCAGTACTTC; CDR3 protein: CASSKAPGLSYEQYF
clone size: -; D gene: -; V gene: TRBV9; J gene: TRBJ2-2; CDR3 DNA: TGTGCCAGCAGCATAAATTCCGACGGCGGCACCGGGGAGCTGTTTTTT; CDR3 protein: CASSINSDGGTGELFF
clone size: -; D gene: TRBD1; V gene: TRBV18; J gene: TRBJ1-2; CDR3 DNA: TGTGCCAGCTCTCAACGGACGGGACAGGGAACTGGCTACACCTTC; CDR3 protein: CASSQRTGQGTGYTF
clone size: few; D gene: -; V gene: TRBV19; J gene: TRBJ1-2; CDR3 DNA: TGTGCCAGTACCATCTCACAGTCGAGGGTCGGGGGCTACACCTTC; CDR3 protein: CASTISQSRVGGYTF
clone size: -; D gene: -; V gene: TRBV5-1; J gene: TRBJ2-5; CDR3 DNA: TGCGCCAGCAGCTTGGTCCCAGAGGTGGAGACCCAGTACTTC; CDR3 protein: CASSLVPEVETQYF
clone size: -; D gene: TRBD2; V gene: TRBV4-1; J gene: TRBJ2-7; CDR3 DNA: TGCGCCAGCAGCCCGGGGGGCGAGCAGTACTTC; CDR3 protein: CASSPGGEQYF
clone size: -; D gene: TRBD2; V gene: TRBV4-3; J gene: TRBJ2-2; CDR3 DNA: TGCGCCAGCAGCCAGTCTAGCGGGGGGGCCTTTTCCGGGGAGCTGTTTTTT; CDR3 protein: CASSQSSGGAFSGELFF
clone size: few; D gene: -; V gene: TRBV10-1; J gene: TRBJ1-2; CDR3 DNA: TGCGCCAGCAGTGCCGGGAGCGGCTACACCTTC; CDR3 protein: CASSAGSGYTF
clone size: -; D gene: TRBD1; V gene: TRBV5-1; J gene: TRBJ1-2; CDR3 DNA: TGCGCCAGCAGGGAAGGCTACAGGGGCTACGGCTATGGCTACACCTTC; CDR3 protein: CASREGYRGYGYGYTF
clone size: few; D gene: TRBD2; V gene: TRBV10-3; J gene: TRBJ2-7; CDR3 DNA: TGTGCCACCTCTAGCGGGGTACTGCAGGAGGAGCAGTACTTC; CDR3 protein: CATSSGVLQEEQYF
clone size: few; D gene: TRBD2; V gene: TRBV4-2; J gene: TRBJ2-1; CDR3 DNA: TGTGCCAGCAGCCAAGTAGTCGGGACTAGCGGGGGGGCGTATGAGCAGTTCTTC; CDR3 protein: CASSQVVGTSGGAYEQFF
clone size: -; D gene: TRBD1; V gene: TRBV10-3; J gene: TRBJ2-1; CDR3 DNA: TGTGCCATCAGTGCTGTAAGGCAGGGGGCGTCTGAGCAGTTCTTC; CDR3 protein: CAISAVRQGASEQFF
clone size: -; D gene: TRBD2; V gene: TRBV11-2; J gene: TRBJ2-4; CDR3 DNA: TGTGCCAGCAGCCCGACTAGCGGGGATGGCAAAAACATTCAGTACTTC; CDR3 protein: CASSPTSGDGKNIQYF
clone size: few; D gene: -; V gene: TRBV4-3; J gene: TRBJ2-5; CDR3 DNA: TGCGCCAGCAGCCAAGAAAAGAGAGGCCAAGAGACCCAGTACTTC; CDR3 protein: CASSQEKRGQETQYF
clone size: -; D gene: -; V gene: TRBV6-5; J gene: TRBJ1-5; CDR3 DNA: TGTGCCAGCAGTTACGCGAGGCGGAGCAATCAGCCCCAGCATTTT; CDR3 protein: CASSYARRSNQPQHF
clone size: few; D gene: TRBD2; V gene: TRBV7-2; J gene: TRBJ2-5; CDR3 DNA: TGTGCCAGCAGCCGCGGGACTAGTGAAGAGACCCAGTACTTC; CDR3 protein: CASSRGTSEETQYF
clone size: many; D gene: TRBD2; V gene: TRBV13; J gene: TRBJ2-2; CDR3 DNA: TGTGCCAGCAGCAAACTTCTAGCGGGAGTTTTACCCGCCGGGGAGCTGTTTTTT; CDR3 protein: CASSKLLAGVLPAGELFF
clone size: -; D gene: TRBD2; V gene: TRBV7-2; J gene: TRBJ2-2; CDR3 DNA: TGTGCCAGCAGCTTTGACGGGGGGGCCAACACCGGGGAGCTGTTTTTT; CDR3 protein: CASSFDGGANTGELFF
clone size: -; D gene: TRBD2; V gene: TRBV29-1; J gene: TRBJ2-1; CDR3 DNA: TGCAGCGTTGCCGGCATGAGCGGGGGCGCTTACAATGAGCAGTTCTTC; CDR3 protein: CSVAGMSGGAYNEQFF
clone size: few; D gene: TRBD1; V gene: TRBV7-2; J gene: TRBJ1-4; CDR3 DNA: TGTGCCAGCAGCCTGGGACAGACTAATGAAAAACTGTTTTTT; CDR3 protein: CASSLGQTNEKLFF
clone size: -; D gene: TRBD1; V gene: TRBV18; J gene: TRBJ1-2; CDR3 DNA: TGTGCCAGCTCCTACAGGGGAGACGGGTATGGCTACACCTTC; CDR3 protein: CASSYRGDGYGYTF
clone size: -; D gene: TRBD1; V gene: TRBV4-3; J gene: TRBJ1-1; CDR3 DNA: TGCGCCAGCAGCCAAGACCTACCGGGACAGGGGTCGGTCACTGAAGCTTTCTTT; CDR3 protein: CASSQDLPGQGSVTEAFF
clone size: few; D gene: TRBD1; V gene: TRBV5-4; J gene: TRBJ2-1; CDR3 DNA: TGTGCCAGCAGCCTTTCGTCTACAGGGGGTAATGAGCAGTTCTTC; CDR3 protein: CASSLSSTGGNEQFF
clone size: few; D gene: TRBD1; V gene: TRBV6-1; J gene: TRBJ2-7; CDR3 DNA: TGTGCCAGCACTTTAGACAGGGCCTTCTCCTACGAGCAGTACTTC; CDR3 protein: CASTLDRAFSYEQYF
clone size: -; D gene: -; V gene: TRBV6-5; J gene: TRBJ2-2; CDR3 DNA: TGTGCCAGCAGGGGTGGCGGGGGCTACACCGGGGAGCTGTTTTTT; CDR3 protein: CASRGGGGYTGELFF
clone size: few; D gene: -; V gene: TRBV29-1; J gene: TRBJ2-5; CDR3 DNA: TGCAGCGGAGGAGGCAGGGGTCAGACCCAGTACTTC; CDR3 protein: CSGGGRGQTQYF
clone size: few; D gene: TRBD1; V gene: TRBV10-3; J gene: TRBJ1-1; CDR3 DNA: TGTGCCATCAGTGTCTCGGACAGGGTAGCTGCTGAAGCTTTCTTT; CDR3 protein: CAISVSDRVAAEAFF
clone size: -; D gene: -; V gene: TRBV5-1; J gene: TRBJ2-2; CDR3 DNA: TGCGCCAGCAGCTCAACGGCGGACACCAACACCGGGGAGCTGTTTTTT; CDR3 protein: CASSSTADTNTGELFF
clone size: -; D gene: -; V gene: TRBV21-1; J gene: TRBJ1-5; CDR3 DNA: TGTGCCAGCAGTTTACCGGAGTATAGCAATCAGCCCCAGCATTTT; CDR3 protein: CASSLPEYSNQPQHF
clone size: -; D gene: TRBD1; V gene: TRBV20-1; J gene: TRBJ1-2; CDR3 DNA: TGCAGTGTAGGACAGGGCTATGGCTACACCTTC; CDR3 protein: CSVGQGYGYTF